The source of this T cell receptor (beta chain) is a study of PD-1 blockade in classical Hodgkin lymphoma (dated by TCRdb to between 2020 and 2021). Looking at the study overall: Nivolumab dosing was 3 mg/kg intravenously every 2 weeks, continuing until either disease progression or unacceptable toxicity. To define a peripheral blood immune signature of response to PD-1 blockade in classical Hodgkin lymphoma, the study combined TCR beta sequencing with CyTOF. The paper's findings and limits, for the study overall: Only a single clinical trial cohort was studied, and what caused the repertoire differences, possibly disease activity or prior therapy, remained undefined. Diversity was lower in patients who began nivolumab less than 1 year after ASCT, so these patients were left out of later analyses to avoid confounding by immune reconstitution. Trial patients with a complete response had baseline diversity similar to that of newly diagnosed patients, while partial responders and progressors had significantly lower diversity. Newly diagnosed patients were reported to have lower baseline TCR diversity than healthy donors, and relapsed/refractory patients were reported to have lower baseline TCR diversity still. A significant rise by C4D1 was seen in CD4+ but not CD8+ TCR diversity (p=0.0027 vs p=0.16), with the rise being most apparent in complete responders (p=0.02).

The germline V gene specifies SGDLS as CDR1 and YYNGEE as CDR2. From V the trimming removes 4 bases and from J it removes 4 bases, while the gene matches leave 10 bases of the junction unaccounted for. From cysteine to phenylalanine, the CDR3 is 16 amino acids long. Just CDR3 DNA is preserved here, 48 bases in frame from base 1. In the paper's terms, the time point label means: cycle 1 day 1 (C1D1), immediately before nivolumab initiation. Relapse after autologous stem cell transplantation had occurred in all trial patients, and cohorts A, B and C were distinguished by prior brentuximab vedotin exposure. The trial cohort comprised some 60 patients with relapsed/refractory classical Hodgkin lymphoma whose best overall responses were complete response, partial response or progressive disease. In the multi-cohort phase II CheckMate 205 trial, trial patients received single-agent nivolumab. An independent review committee assessed best overall response by applying the 2007 International Working Group response criteria. Trial PBMCs were obtained immediately prior to nivolumab initiation (C1D1) and on therapy at cycle 2 day 1 and cycle 4 day 1. Peripheral blood was collected in 8 mL Vacutainer Cell Preparation Tubes, from which PBMCs were isolated by centrifugation and then cryopreserved.

As regards this clone: Its antigen is currently not known. No base-level quality is on record; no much larger clone is a single base apart.

Genomic DNA was extracted with the Qiagen DNeasy kit from unsorted PBMCs and from negatively selected CD4+ and CD8+ fractions. Using primers that anneal to V and J segments, immunoSEQ multiplex PCR amplified the TCR beta CDR3 regions. A synthetic immune receptor repertoire was used to minimize amplification bias, and any remaining bias was removed computationally after sequencing. For the original study's pipeline: Custom Python scripts were used to quantify repertoire diversity as the Shannon entropy index. Unsorted, CD4+ and CD8+ repertoires were analyzed separately, except for combined analyses in which CD4+ and CD8+ sequences were merged in silico. Clonal expansion was defined as a frequency increase of at least 2-fold after treatment compared with C1D1, and clones undetected at baseline were assigned a pseudocount of 0.5. Singleton clones were defined as clones with 0 or 1 copy at C1D1, and non-singleton clones were defined as clones with 2 or more copies. By matching protein sequences in sorted samples from the same patient, clones expanded in unsorted samples were annotated as CD4+, CD8+ or unknown. Wilcoxon tests on paired samples were used to test diversity changes from C1D1 to C4D1. TCRdb obtained this table from immuneACCESS and retained in-frame rearrangements with V and J assigned. These tables miss some clones; where compared with another copy, unresolved V genes account for less than half of the shortfall, and the remainder is unexplained. That table furnishes V, J and clone size, whereas the DNA furnished D and trimming. Within this sample are more than 40,000 clones, with 88% of them counted one time only. Together, the top ten hold 8% to 10% of the sample.

The receptor chain draws on TRBV9 and TRBJ2-5, with 10 central nucleotides matching TRBD2. The material was peripheral blood mononuclear cells (PBMCs), obtained at baseline. The source is a human donor with classical Hodgkin lymphoma. The CDR3 region reads CASSPRMGLASETQYF. At the DNA level, the sequence is TGTGCCAGCAGCCCTCGCATGGGACTAGCGTCAGAGACCCAGTACTTC.